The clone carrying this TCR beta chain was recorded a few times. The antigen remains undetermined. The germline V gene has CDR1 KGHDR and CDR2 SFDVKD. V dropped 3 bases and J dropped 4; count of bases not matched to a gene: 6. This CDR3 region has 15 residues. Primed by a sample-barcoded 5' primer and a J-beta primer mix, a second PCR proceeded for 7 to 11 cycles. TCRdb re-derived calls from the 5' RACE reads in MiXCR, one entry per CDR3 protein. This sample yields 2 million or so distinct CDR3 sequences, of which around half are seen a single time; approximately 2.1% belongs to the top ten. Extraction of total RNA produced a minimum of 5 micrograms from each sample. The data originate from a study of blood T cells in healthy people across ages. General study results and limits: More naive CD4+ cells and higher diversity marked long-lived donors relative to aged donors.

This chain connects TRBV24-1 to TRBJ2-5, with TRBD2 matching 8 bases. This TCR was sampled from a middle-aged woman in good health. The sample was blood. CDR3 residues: CATSDPRTSRETQYF. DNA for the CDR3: TGTGCCACCAGTGATCCCCGGACTAGCAGAGAGACCCAGTACTTC.